The entry below describes one TCR beta chain. This sample is drawn from a study of blood T cell repertoires in COVID-19. Measured with immunoSEQ multiplex PCR; TCRdb has only the in-frame clones, and not every one. Of approximately 340,000 clones in the sample, about nine tenths were seen once. The V gene's germline CDR1 is MNHEY and CDR2 SVGAGI. Trimming pared 5 bases from V and 9 bases from J, leaving 20 bases between. This CDR3 contains 15 residues. V is TRBV6-5 and J is TRBJ2-1; TRBD2 might be the D (6 bases). The sequence was obtained from a woman aged 35 to 49 who had been exposed to COVID-19. The sequenced sample consisted of PBMCs or T cells enriched from blood (not recorded which). In DNA, the CDR3 is TGTGCCAGCAGTCGAGGGTCTCGGAGGGCAAGTGAGCAGTTCTTC. Translating it yields CASSRGSRRASEQFF.